This T cell receptor (beta chain) was obtained from a study of blood T cell repertoires in COVID-19. Study context: Sites in the United States, Italy and Spain provided acute and convalescent COVID-19 samples. From T cells, B-cell-depleted T cells, or PBMCs came the material, which was cDNA or gDNA.

Profiled with immunoSEQ multiplex PCR; TCRdb holds only in-frame clones, not every one. The sample records a few hundred thousand clones, around 83% being singletons. The ends lost 6 bases at V and 2 bases at J; junction bases unmatched: 11. This CDR3 region has 16 residues. In germline, CDR1 is SGHNT, CDR2 YENEEA. Participants spanned ages about 18 to 89 years and resided in fewer than 30 US areas. Researchers sorted participants into cohorts using their self-reported clinical history. The chain carries TRBV11-3 and TRBJ1-2; 8 nucleotides line up with TRBD1. The sample consisted of PBMCs or T cells enriched from blood (not recorded which). This clonotype was sampled from a woman between 45 and 65 years old who had recovered from COVID-19. This CDR3 is CASRPSGTGTNYGYTF. The CDR3 DNA follows: TGTGCCAGCAGACCATCCGGGACAGGCACAAACTATGGCTACACCTTC. Full variable domain (outside the CDR3, taken from reference TRBV11-3 and TRBJ1-2): EAGVVQSPRYKIIEKKQPVAFWCNPISGHNTLYWYLQNLGQGPELLIRYENEEAVDDSQLPKDRFSAERLKGVDSTLKIQPAELGDSAVYLCASRPSGTGTNYGYTFGSGTRLTVV.